This TCR beta chain appears in the sequencing data of a study of blood T cell repertoires in COVID-19. Here immunoSEQ multiplex PCR was the method, and the copy in TCRdb shows in-frame clones only, minus some. The sample lists approximately 99,000 clones; more than 70% were seen once. The V end was cut by 4 bases, the J end by 7 bases, with 10 bases between. The CDR3 totals 13 residues. The chain uses TRBV12-3 or TRBV12-4 and TRBJ1-4; D is unresolved. This receptor was identified in a woman aged 55-69 years in a cohort sampled during active or convalescent COVID-19. The sequenced material came from peripheral blood. The CDR3 coding sequence is TGTGCCAGCAGTTATTCCAGAGGTGAAAAACTGTTTTTT. It encodes CASSYSRGEKLFF.